The rows below give T cell receptor beta chains drawn from one sample of a study of cytotoxic CD8 clonotypes in ibrutinib-treated CLL. TCRdb's table, derived via immunoSEQ multiplex PCR, lists solely in-frame clones and lacks some. Of around 52,000 clones listed, around 60% are singletons. Sequences were derived from PBMCs, sampled after 24 months of ibrutinib treatment. The receptor source for this set is a human donor with chronic lymphocytic leukemia. Each CDR3 is given with its conserved first and last residue. The order of the fields is clone size, J gene, D gene, V gene, CDR3 DNA, CDR3 protein. The D gene is left open where the match is weak. The listing skips clone size in some rows; elsewhere it reads once, few, many or a size class.

>few|TRBJ2-1|.|TRBV7-2
TGTGCCAGCAGCCGTCGGGACACCTCCTACAATGAGCAGTTCTTC
CASSRRDTSYNEQFF
>.|TRBJ2-3|.|TRBV7-9
TGTGCCAGCAGCCTTGGGGAGTTCACAGATACGCAGTATTTT
CASSLGEFTDTQYF
>few|TRBJ2-7|.|TRBV7-9
TGTGCCAGCAGCTTCAGCGTTTCCTACGAGCAGTACTTC
CASSFSVSYEQYF
>few|TRBJ2-7|TRBD2|TRBV6-1
TGTGCCAGCAGAGATAGCGGGACTCTCCTTTACGAGCAGTACTTC
CASRDSGTLLYEQYF
>many|TRBJ2-7|TRBD1|TRBV5-6
TGTGCCAGCAGCACTGGGACAGGGGACTGGTCCTACGAGCAGTACTTC
CASSTGTGDWSYEQYF
>few|TRBJ2-2|.|TRBV5-6
TGTGCCAGCAGCCGGACGGTGAACACCGGGGAGCTGTTTTTT
CASSRTVNTGELFF
>.|TRBJ2-3|TRBD2|TRBV5-6
TGTGCCAGCAGCTTGATACTAGCGGCCTTCACAGATACGCAGTATTTT
CASSLILAAFTDTQYF
>.|TRBJ2-7|.|TRBV28
TGTGCCAGCACCTCACACGTCCTTGAGCAGTACTTC
CASTSHVLEQYF
>.|TRBJ1-1|.|TRBV5-1
TGCGCCAGCAGCCTTTCGGTTTCAGTTCGGAACACTGAAGCTTTCTTT
CASSLSVSVRNTEAFF
>.|TRBJ1-2|.|TRBV28
TGTGCCCATGGGGGGGACTACCACTATGGCTACACCTTC
CAHGGDYHYGYTF
>.|TRBJ2-7|.|TRBV7-2
TGTGCCAGCAGCTTGTCGGGGCAGCCGACTTACGAGCAGTACTTC
CASSLSGQPTYEQYF
>few|TRBJ2-7|.|TRBV25-1
TGTGCCAGCAGCCCCCTGGTCCCTGAACCCCCCGAGCAGTACTTC
CASSPLVPEPPEQYF
>once|TRBJ2-1|.|TRBV5-1
TGCGCCAGCCTAAGTTTGCCTAACAATGAGCAGTTCTTC
CASLSLPNNEQFF
>.|TRBJ2-1|.|TRBV28
TGTGCCAGCAGTTTCCGGGTTCGGCAGGCAGGTGAGCAGTTCTTC
CASSFRVRQAGEQFF
>.|TRBJ2-3|.|TRBV5-1
TGCGCCAGCAGCTCGGATTCGGGACTCCCCATGGGTACGCAGTATTTT
CASSSDSGLPMGTQYF
>many|TRBJ2-3|.|TRBV27
TGTGCCAGCAGTTTAGACTCTCGCTCCCTTATCACGCAGTATTTT
CASSLDSRSLITQYF
>.|TRBJ1-1|.|TRBV30
TGTGCCTCCAAACCGGGGCCACAGACTGAAGCTTTCTTT
CASKPGPQTEAFF
>.|TRBJ1-2|.|TRBV6-5
TGTGCCAGCAGTACCGGACCCACGGGGGGTGGCTACACCTTC
CASSTGPTGGGYTF
>.|TRBJ1-5|.|TRBV27
TGTGCCAGCAGTTTATTCCGTGGCAATCAGCCCCAGCATTTT
CASSLFRGNQPQHF
>.|TRBJ2-1|.|TRBV5-1
TGCGCCAGCAGCTTGATAAGGTCCCGGGGTGAGCAGTTCTTC
CASSLIRSRGEQFF
>.|TRBJ1-2|.|TRBV5-1
TGCGCCAGCAGCTACCAGAGAGATTACGGCTACACCTTC
CASSYQRDYGYTF
>.|TRBJ2-3|.|TRBV6-5
TGTGCCAGCACCCGACTAGGATTGAGAGATACGCAGTATTTT
CASTRLGLRDTQYF
>.|TRBJ2-3|.|TRBV7-2
TGTGCCAGCAGCTTAAGCTCGGGGAGGTCGGATACGCAGTATTTT
CASSLSSGRSDTQYF
>.|TRBJ1-1|.|TRBV6-5
TGTGCCAGCAGTTACTCGATCCGGGGGCGGACTGAAGCTTTCTTT
CASSYSIRGRTEAFF
>few|TRBJ2-3|TRBD2|TRBV9
TGTGCCAGCAGCGTAGCGGTTAGCGGGACTTCTGATACGCAGTATTTT
CASSVAVSGTSDTQYF
>.|TRBJ2-7|.|TRBV28
TGTGCCAGCAGGTATTCACAGTCGAGATTCGCCTACGAGCAGTACTTC
CASRYSQSRFAYEQYF
>.|TRBJ2-2|.|TRBV27
TGTGCCAGCAGTAAGGCTGCAAGCGGGGAGCTGTTTTTT
CASSKAASGELFF
>many|TRBJ1-5|.|TRBV7-2
TGTGCCAGCAGCTTGAGGGGCAATCAGCCCCAGCATTTT
CASSLRGNQPQHF
>many|TRBJ1-4|.|TRBV6-6
TGTGCCAGCAGTTACACAGAATTAACCGGGACGCTATCATTT
CASSYTELTGTLSF
>.|TRBJ1-4|TRBD1|TRBV5-1
TGCGCCAGCAGCGGGACAGGGTATAATGAAAAACTGTTTTTT
CASSGTGYNEKLFF
>.|TRBJ2-6|.|TRBV6-5
TGTGCCAGCAGTTACTCCTGGGCTGGGGCCAACGTCCTGACTTTC
CASSYSWAGANVLTF
>few|TRBJ2-7|TRBD2|TRBV7-8
TGTGCCAGCAGCTTAATGGTAGCGGGTTACACCTACGAGCAGTACTTC
CASSLMVAGYTYEQYF
>.|TRBJ1-2|TRBD1|TRBV6-5
TGTGCCAGCAGTTATGGAGTCGGACAGGGGGCATTCTACACCTTC
CASSYGVGQGAFYTF
>.|TRBJ2-1|.|TRBV29-1
TGCAGCGTTGAGTCCGGGGGGCAGTTTTACGATTACAATGAGCAGTTCTTC
CSVESGGQFYDYNEQFF
>few|TRBJ2-2|.|TRBV10-1
TGCGCCAGCAGTGAGCGCGTGGGATTGACCGGGGAGCTGTTTTTT
CASSERVGLTGELFF
>few|TRBJ1-2|.|TRBV30
TGTGCCTGTTTTACTGCTCCCAGGGGATATTCGGGCTACACCTTC
CACFTAPRGYSGYTF
>.|TRBJ1-2|.|TRBV6-1
TGTGCCAGCAGTGAAGGTATAGGCCCTAAGGGCTACACCTTC
CASSEGIGPKGYTF
>.|TRBJ2-7|.|TRBV27
TGTGCCAGCAGTCAAGGACTGGGCGAGCAGTACTTC
CASSQGLGEQYF
>.|TRBJ2-7|.|TRBV6-5
TGTGCCAGCAGTTACGACAGGGAGGGTGAGCAGTACTTC
CASSYDREGEQYF
>.|TRBJ2-3|.|TRBV7-2
TGTGCCAGCAGTAAGCTGGCGGGGAGGGATACGCAGTATTTT
CASSKLAGRDTQYF
>.|TRBJ1-5|.|TRBV28
TGTGCCAGTCGGTCAGGGCGCCCCGATCAGCCCCAGCATTTT
CASRSGRPDQPQHF
>.|TRBJ1-5|.|TRBV6-4
TGTGCCAGCAGTGAATCGGTAGGGCAGCCCCAGCATTTT
CASSESVGQPQHF
>few|TRBJ2-7|TRBD1|TRBV6-6
TGTGCCAGCAGCCCCGGACAGGGGGGCCTCTACGAGCAGTACTTC
CASSPGQGGLYEQYF
>once|TRBJ1-1|.|TRBV5-6
TGTGCCAGCAGCCCCCTGGGGGTGGTGAACACTGAAGCTTTCTTT
CASSPLGVVNTEAFF
>medium-sized|TRBJ2-7|.|TRBV18
TGTGCCAGCTCACCCGGTGGTGTGGACGCTTACGAGCAGTACTTC
CASSPGGVDAYEQYF
>.|TRBJ1-2|.|TRBV6-5
TGTGCCAGCAAGTCCGGGAGGAGAGTGGGCTACACCTTC
CASKSGRRVGYTF
>.|TRBJ2-6|.|TRBV11-2
TGTGCCAGCAGCTTATTCCCGGACCTCTCTGGGGCCAACGTCCTGACTTTC
CASSLFPDLSGANVLTF
>.|TRBJ1-5|.|TRBV29-1
TGCAGCGTTGCGGCGACGGATAATCAGCCCCAGCATTTT
CSVAATDNQPQHF
>.|TRBJ2-3|.|TRBV2
TGTGCCAGCACTTTTTTGGGGGAAGATACGCAGTATTTT
CASTFLGEDTQYF
>.|TRBJ1-5|TRBD1|TRBV7-8
TGTGCCAGCAGCTCGCTGACAGGGGGCTTGGGCAATCAGCCCCAGCATTTT
CASSSLTGGLGNQPQHF
>.|TRBJ2-7|.|TRBV7-9
TGTGCCAGCAGCTCTGACGGAGCCCAGTCCTACGAGCAGTACTTC
CASSSDGAQSYEQYF
>few|TRBJ2-1|.|TRBV21-1
TGTGCCACGAGACAGGGCTTCTACAATGAGCAGTTCTTC
CATRQGFYNEQFF
>.|TRBJ2-3|.|TRBV9
TGTGCCAGCAGCGCCCCTGGCACAGATACGCAGTATTTT
CASSAPGTDTQYF